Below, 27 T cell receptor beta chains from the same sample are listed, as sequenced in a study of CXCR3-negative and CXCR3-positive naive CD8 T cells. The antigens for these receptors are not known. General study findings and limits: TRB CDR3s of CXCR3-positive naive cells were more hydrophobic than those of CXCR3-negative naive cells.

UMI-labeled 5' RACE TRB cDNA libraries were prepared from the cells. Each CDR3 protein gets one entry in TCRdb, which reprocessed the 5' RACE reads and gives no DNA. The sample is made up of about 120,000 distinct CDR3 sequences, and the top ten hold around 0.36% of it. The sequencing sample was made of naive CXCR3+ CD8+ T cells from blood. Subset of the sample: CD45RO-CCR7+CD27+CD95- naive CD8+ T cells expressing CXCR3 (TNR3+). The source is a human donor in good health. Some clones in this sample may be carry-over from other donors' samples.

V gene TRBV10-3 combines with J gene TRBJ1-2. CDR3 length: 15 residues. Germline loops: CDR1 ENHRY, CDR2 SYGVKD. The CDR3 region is CAISESAGSNHGYTF.

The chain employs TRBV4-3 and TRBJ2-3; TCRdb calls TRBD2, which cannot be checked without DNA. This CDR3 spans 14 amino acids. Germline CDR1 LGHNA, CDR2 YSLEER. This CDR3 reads CASSQSGATDTQYF.

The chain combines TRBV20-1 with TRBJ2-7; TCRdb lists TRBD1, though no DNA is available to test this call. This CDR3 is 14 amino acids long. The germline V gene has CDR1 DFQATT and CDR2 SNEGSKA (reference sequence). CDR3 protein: CSARGFQGPYEQYF.

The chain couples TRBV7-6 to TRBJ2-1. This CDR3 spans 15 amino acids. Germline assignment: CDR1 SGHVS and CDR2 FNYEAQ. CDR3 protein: CASSLAWSPYNEQFF.

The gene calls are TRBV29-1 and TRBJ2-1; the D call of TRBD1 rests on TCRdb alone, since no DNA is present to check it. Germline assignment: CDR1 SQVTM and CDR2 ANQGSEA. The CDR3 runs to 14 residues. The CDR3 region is CSVEDYAGGNEQFF.

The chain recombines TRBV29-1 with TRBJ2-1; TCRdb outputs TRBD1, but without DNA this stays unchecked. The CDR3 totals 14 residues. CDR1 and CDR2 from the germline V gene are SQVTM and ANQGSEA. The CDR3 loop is CSVVLGGRYNEQFF.

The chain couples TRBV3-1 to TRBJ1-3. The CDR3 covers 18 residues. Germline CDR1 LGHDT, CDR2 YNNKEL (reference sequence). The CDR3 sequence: CASSQEKGTKNSGNTIYF.

The CDR3: CASSQLGSASNTGELFF. The rearrangement links TRBV3-1 to TRBJ2-2. Germline loops: CDR1 LGHDT, CDR2 YNNKEL (reference sequence). This CDR3 has 17 amino acids.

CDR3 sequence reads: CASTTGESNQPQHF. The genes are TRBV19 and TRBJ1-5; the TRBD1 assignment by TCRdb is unverifiable without DNA. In germline, CDR1 is LNHDA, CDR2 SQIVND (reference sequence). CDR3 length: 14 amino acids. Combining the CDR3 with reference TRBV19 and TRBJ1-5 gives the whole variable domain DGGITQSPKYLFRKEGQNVTLSCEQNLNHDAMYWYRQDPGQGLRLIYYSQIVNDFQKGDIAEGYSVSREKKESFPLTVTSAQKNPTAFYLCASTTGESNQPQHFGDGTRLSIL.

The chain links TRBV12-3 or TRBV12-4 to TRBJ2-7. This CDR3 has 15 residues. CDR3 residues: CASGTLLKGTYEQYF.

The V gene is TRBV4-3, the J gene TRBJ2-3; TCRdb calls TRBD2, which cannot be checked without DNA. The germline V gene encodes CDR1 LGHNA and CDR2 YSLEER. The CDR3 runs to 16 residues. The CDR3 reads CASSQVLAGAVDTQYF.

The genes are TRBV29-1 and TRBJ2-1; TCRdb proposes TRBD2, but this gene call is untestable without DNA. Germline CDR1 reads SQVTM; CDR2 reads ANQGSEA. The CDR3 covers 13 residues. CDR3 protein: CSGRTSGSPEQFF.

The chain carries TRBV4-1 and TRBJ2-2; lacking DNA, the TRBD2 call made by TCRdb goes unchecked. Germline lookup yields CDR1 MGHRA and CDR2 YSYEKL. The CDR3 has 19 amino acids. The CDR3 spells CASSQETGLAGADTGELFF.

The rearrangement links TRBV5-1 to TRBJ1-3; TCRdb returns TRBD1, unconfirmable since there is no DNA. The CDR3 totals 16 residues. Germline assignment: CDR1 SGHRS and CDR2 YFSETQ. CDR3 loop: CASSFTGLLGGNTIYF.

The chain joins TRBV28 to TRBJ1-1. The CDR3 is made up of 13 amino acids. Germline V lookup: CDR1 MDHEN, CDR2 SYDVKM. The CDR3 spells CASSSWVNTEAFF.

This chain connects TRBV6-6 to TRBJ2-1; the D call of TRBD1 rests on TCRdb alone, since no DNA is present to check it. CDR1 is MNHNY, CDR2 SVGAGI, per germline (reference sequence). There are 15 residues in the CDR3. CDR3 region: CASRGTGTGDNEQFF.

The chain's CDR3 is CASSPSWDEKLFF. The chain recombines TRBV7-9 with TRBJ1-4. Germline V gene lookup returns CDR1 SEHNR and CDR2 FQNEAQ (reference sequence). The CDR3 runs to 13 residues.

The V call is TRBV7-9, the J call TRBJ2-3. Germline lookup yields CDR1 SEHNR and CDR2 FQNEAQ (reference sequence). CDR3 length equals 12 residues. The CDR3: CASSLAALWQYF.

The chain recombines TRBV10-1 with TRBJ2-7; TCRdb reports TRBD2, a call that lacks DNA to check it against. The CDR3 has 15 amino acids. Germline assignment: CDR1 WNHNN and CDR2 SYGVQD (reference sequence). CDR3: CASSESWGPSYEQYF.

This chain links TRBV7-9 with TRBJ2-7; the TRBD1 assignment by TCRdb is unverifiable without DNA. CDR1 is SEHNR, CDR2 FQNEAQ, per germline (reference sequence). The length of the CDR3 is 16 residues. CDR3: CASSLDTGVLFYEQYF.

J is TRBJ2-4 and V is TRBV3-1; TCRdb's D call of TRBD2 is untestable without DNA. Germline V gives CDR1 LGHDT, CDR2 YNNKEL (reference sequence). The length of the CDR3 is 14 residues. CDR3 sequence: CASSQVRETVKKYF.

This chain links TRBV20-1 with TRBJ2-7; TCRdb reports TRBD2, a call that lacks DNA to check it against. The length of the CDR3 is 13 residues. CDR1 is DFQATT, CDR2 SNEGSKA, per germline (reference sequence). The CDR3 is CSARVASVYEQYF.

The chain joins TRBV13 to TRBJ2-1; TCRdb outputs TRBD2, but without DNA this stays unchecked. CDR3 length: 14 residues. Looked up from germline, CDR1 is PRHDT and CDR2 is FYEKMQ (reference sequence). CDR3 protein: CASSLKGAYNEQFF.

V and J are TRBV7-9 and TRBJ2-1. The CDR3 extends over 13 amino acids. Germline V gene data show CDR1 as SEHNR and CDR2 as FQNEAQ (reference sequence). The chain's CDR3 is CASSHPMNNEQFF.

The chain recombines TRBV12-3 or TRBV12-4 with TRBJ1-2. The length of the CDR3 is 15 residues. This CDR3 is CASSLSRELNYGYTF.

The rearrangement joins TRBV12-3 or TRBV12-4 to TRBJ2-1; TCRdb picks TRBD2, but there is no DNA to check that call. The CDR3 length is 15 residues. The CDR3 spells CASGTSGNNYNEQFF.

This CDR3 is CASSLGLGETYEQYF. The chain employs TRBV13 and TRBJ2-7. The germline V gene has CDR1 PRHDT and CDR2 FYEKMQ (reference sequence). This CDR3 is built from 15 residues.